A selection of T cell receptor beta chains follows, all from one sample in a study of shared clonotypes between healthy human individuals. Using immunoSEQ multiplex PCR, the repertoire was profiled, and TCRdb retains in-frame clones only, with some absent. The sample carries fewer than 1 million clones, around 96% recorded once. Sequenced input: naive CD8+ T cells sorted from blood. These receptors came from a man in his thirties or forties in good health. CDR3s include the opening cysteine and the closing phenylalanine or tryptophan. D genes are given only for firm matches.

V	D	length	J	CDR3	DNA
TRBV7-9	TRBD1	16	TRBJ2-2	CASSLEQGEDTGELFF	TGTGCCAGCAGCCTCGAACAGGGGGAAGACACCGGGGAGCTGTTTTTT
TRBV5-1	-	14	TRBJ1-1	CASSLMQGRAEAFF	TGCGCCAGCAGCTTGATGCAGGGGAGGGCTGAAGCTTTCTTT
TRBV7-2	-	13	TRBJ2-2	CASSSGWVGELFF	TGTGCCAGCAGCTCAGGGTGGGTCGGGGAGCTGTTTTTT
TRBV4-1	-	12	TRBJ1-1	CASSQEGLGAFF	TGCGCCAGCAGCCAAGAAGGTCTTGGGGCTTTCTTT
TRBV5-6	TRBD2	16	TRBJ2-7	CASSLAGLAGAWEQYF	TGTGCCAGCAGCTTGGCCGGTCTAGCGGGAGCCTGGGAGCAGTACTTC
TRBV29-1	TRBD1	14	TRBJ2-7	CSVGGEDRGYEQYF	TGCAGCGTTGGGGGAGAGGACAGGGGCTACGAGCAGTACTTC
TRBV19	-	13	TRBJ1-5	CASSGADNQPQHF	TGTGCCAGTAGTGGAGCAGACAATCAGCCCCAGCATTTT
TRBV2	-	14	TRBJ2-7	CASSEGQKNYEQYF	TGTGCCAGCAGTGAAGGGCAGAAGAATTACGAGCAGTACTTC
TRBV5-1	-	16	TRBJ1-1	CASSLREWTANTEAFF	TGCGCCAGCAGCTTGAGAGAATGGACAGCGAACACTGAAGCTTTCTTT
TRBV6-5	-	14	TRBJ2-7	CASSYGGPAYEQYF	TGTGCCAGCAGTTACGGAGGTCCGGCCTACGAGCAGTACTTC
TRBV5-8	-	14	TRBJ1-4	CASTITGTSEKLFF	TGTGCCAGCACCATCACGGGGACCAGCGAAAAACTGTTTTTT
TRBV4-1	TRBD1	14	TRBJ1-2	CASSQGDRVDGYTF	TGCGCCAGCAGCCAGGGGGACAGAGTAGACGGCTACACCTTC
TRBV6-5	TRBD2	14	TRBJ2-7	CASSSRTSGYEQYF	TGTGCCAGCAGTTCCCGGACTAGCGGCTACGAGCAGTACTTC
TRBV9	TRBD2	15	TRBJ2-7	CASSRGTSGSYEQYF	TGTGCCAGCAGCAGAGGGACTAGCGGCTCCTACGAGCAGTACTTC
TRBV19	TRBD2	15	TRBJ2-1	CASVSVAGGYNEQFF	TGTGCCAGTGTATCGGTTGCGGGAGGCTACAATGAGCAGTTCTTC
TRBV28	TRBD1	13	TRBJ2-5	CASSMTGEETQYF	TGTGCCAGCAGCATGACAGGGGAGGAGACCCAGTACTTC
TRBV2	TRBD2	16	TRBJ2-3	CASRELAGGSTDTQYF	TGTGCCAGCAGGGAATTAGCGGGGGGGAGCACAGATACGCAGTATTTT